Shown below are 23 T cell receptor beta chains from a single sample sequenced in a study of molecular identifiers for immune sequencing clone quantification. From the PCR reads, TCRdb called clonotypes with MiXCR, one entry per CDR3 protein. The data hold under 600,000 distinct CDR3 sequences, with roughly a fifth observed a single time. Sequences were obtained from naive CD8+ T cells from blood, with Jurkat cell RNA spiked in. Regarding subset: FACS-sorted CD8+CD4-CCR7+CD45RA+ naive T cells. Source of these receptors: a human donor in good health. Some libraries in this study had Jurkat cell RNA spiked in.

This clonotype has only a few counts. The CDR3 spells CASRHRLAVAKNIQYF. Written as DNA, the CDR3 is TGTGCCAGCAGGCATAGACTAGCGGTAGCCAAAAACATTCAGTACTTC. The chain employs TRBV6-2 or TRBV6-3 and TRBJ2-4, with TRBD2 matching over 9 bases. V gave up 6 bases and J gave up 0 bases; unmatched junction bases: 6. Germline V lookup: CDR1 MNHEY, CDR2 SVGEGT. CDR3 size: 16 residues.

This clonotype was seen a few times. The CDR3 nucleotides read TGTGCCAGCAGCTCGGGACTTACGAACTACGAGCAGTACTTC. It codes for CASSSGLTNYEQYF. The chain has TRBV11-2 and TRBJ2-7, with D tentatively TRBD2 (6 bases). Germline-derived CDR1 and CDR2 are SGHAT and FQNNGV. This CDR3 comprises 14 residues. The V end lost 4 bases, the J end lost 3 bases, and 13 bases lay between the germline ends.

There are a few counts of this clonotype. The chain uses TRBV7-2 and TRBJ2-5; D gene unclear. This CDR3 is 12 amino acids long. Deletions cut 3 bases from V and 5 bases from J, with 7 bases between. Germline V CDR1 and CDR2: SGHTA, FQGNSA. The CDR3 DNA follows: TGTGCCAGCAGCTTCCCAACGGAGACCCAGTACTTC. The encoded protein is CASSFPTETQYF.

The chain recombines TRBV20-1 with TRBJ2-7; D is possibly TRBD1 (6 bases). V lost 0 bases and J 3 bases, leaving 9 bases between the germline ends. This CDR3 is 13 amino acids long. Germline lookup yields CDR1 DFQATT and CDR2 SNEGSKA (reference sequence). CDR3 sequence reads: CSARDRGDYEQYF. In nucleotides, the CDR3 is TGCAGTGCTAGAGACAGGGGAGACTACGAGCAGTACTTC.

Points on this clonotype: A much more abundant neighbour one base away suggests this may be a read error. The gene calls are TRBV14 and TRBJ2-7; no definite D call. Germline-derived CDR1 and CDR2 are SGHDN and FVKESK. The CDR3 has 12 amino acids. CDR3 sequence: CASSHSPHEKYF. The CDR3 bases are TGTGCCAGCAGCCATTCGCCCCACGAGAAGTACTTC.

Points on this clonotype: This could be a read error, since a much larger clone is one nucleotide away. V and J are TRBV20-1 and TRBJ1-2; 7 bases are a match to TRBD1. There are 15 residues in the CDR3. Germline loops: CDR1 DFQATT, CDR2 SNEGSKA (reference sequence). The CDR3 DNA sequence: TGCAATGCTAGGCCTAGGACAGGCTCTAACTATGGCTACACCTTC. Its translation: CNARPRTGSNYGYTF.

This clonotype was seen at least ten times. This chain links TRBV7-2 with TRBJ2-7; 10 bases map to TRBD1. The CDR3 consists of 16 residues. Germline loops: CDR1 SGHTA, CDR2 FQGNSA. V was clipped by 5 bases and J by 7 bases; unmatched bases: 14. The CDR3 nucleotides are TGTGCCAGCAGCCCAAACCGGGACAGGGGCCTTTGGGAGCAGTACTTC. Translated, it gives CASSPNRDRGLWEQYF.

This clonotype was recorded a few times. The chain carries TRBV7-9 and TRBJ2-7, with D possibly TRBD2 on 7 matching bases. V lost 7 bases to trimming and J lost 3 bases, with 13 bases between them. The CDR3 covers 13 residues. CDR1 and CDR2 from the germline V gene are SEHNR and FQNEAQ (reference sequence). This CDR3 is CASTAGASYEQYF. The DNA for the CDR3 is TGTGCCAGCACTGCGGGGGCGAGCTACGAGCAGTACTTC.

This clonotype was observed many times. The chain combines TRBV2 with TRBJ2-3, with 8 positions matching TRBD1. With V trimmed by 7 bases and J by 1 base, 4 bases remained unmatched. Per germline, CDR1 SNHLY and CDR2 FYNNEI. The CDR3 extends over 14 amino acids. CDR3 nucleotide sequence: TGTGCCAGCAAACCGGGACAGGGCACAGATACGCAGTATTTT. This sequence encodes CASKPGQGTDTQYF.

This clonotype was counted at least ten times. The V call is TRBV20-1, the J call TRBJ2-4; the D is unclear. V lost 1 base to trimming and J lost 2 bases, with 6 bases between them. The CDR3 extends over 13 amino acids. Germline CDR1 DFQATT, CDR2 SNEGSKA (reference sequence). CDR3 in amino acids: CSARVPTKNIQYF. The CDR3 DNA sequence: TGCAGTGCTAGAGTACCCACCAAAAACATTCAGTACTTC.

This clonotype was seen at least ten times. V and J are TRBV6-5 and TRBJ1-1, with TRBD1 matching over 9 bases. Germline V lookup: CDR1 MNHEY, CDR2 SVGAGI. This CDR3 is 14 amino acids long. After removal of 8 bases from V and 1 base from J, the junction contained 5 bases not matched to a gene. The CDR3 nucleotides read TGTGCCAGCCAGGGACAGGGTTCGAACACTGAAGCTTTCTTT. This codes for CASQGQGSNTEAFF.

The chain couples TRBV5-6 to TRBJ2-5; tentative D call: TRBD1 (6 bases). This CDR3 has 15 residues. Germline CDR1 and CDR2: SGHDT and YYEEEE. With 1 base removed from V and 5 bases from J, the gap between germline ends came to 15 bases. The chain's CDR3 is CASSLTGRWSETQYF. The DNA for the CDR3 is TGTGCCAGCAGCTTGACAGGGAGATGGTCCGAGACCCAGTACTTC.

The gene calls are TRBV12-3 or TRBV12-4 and TRBJ2-2, with D uncertain. The ends were cut back, 2 bases at V and 5 bases at J, with 12 bases in the middle. CDR3 length: 15 residues. The CDR3 nucleotides read TGTGCCAGCAGTTTATTCTCCGGGTTGACCGGGGAGCTGTTTTTT. It translates to CASSLFSGLTGELFF.

The chain carries TRBV5-3 and TRBJ2-4; TRBD1 matches at 7 bases. TRBV5-3 is an ORF, and what it does is uncertain. The junction had 9 bases not matched to a gene; V was cut back by 5 bases and J by 1 base. The CDR3 totals 16 residues. The CDR3 is CARRYRQGRAKNIQYF. In DNA form, the CDR3 reads TGTGCCAGAAGATACCGACAGGGAAGGGCCAAAAACATTCAGTACTTC.

In this sample, this clonotype turned up many times. The chain couples TRBV2 to TRBJ1-5, with 8 bases identical to TRBD1. V trimming: 6 bases; J trimming: 0 bases; junction bases outside the gene matches: 10. Per germline, CDR1 SNHLY and CDR2 FYNNEI. The CDR3 loop spans 17 amino acids. The CDR3 loop is CASSPGTGEYSNQPQHF. The CDR3 nucleotides are TGTGCCAGCAGCCCCGGGACAGGCGAATATAGCAATCAGCCCCAGCATTTT.

Comments on this clonotype: Germline is not matched at one junction end, which may reflect a read error. The chain uses TRBV5-6 and TRBJ2-7; 8 nucleotides align to TRBD1. The germline CDR1 and CDR2 sequences are SGHDT and YYEEEE. This CDR3 has 16 amino acids. The CDR3 spells CASSTRQGLDLSERYF. DNA of the CDR3: TGTGCCAGCAGCACCAGACAGGGGCTCGACTTGAGCGAGCGGTACTTC. The entire variable domain, with the rest obtained from reference TRBV5-6 and TRBJ2-7, is as follows: DAGVTQSPTHLIKTRGQQVTLRCSPKSGHDTVSWYQQALGQGPQFIFQYYEEEERQRGNFPDRFSGHQFPNYSSELNVNALLLGDSALYLCASSTRQGLDLSERYFGPGTRLTVT.

The sample holds many counts of this clonotype. V is TRBV4-3 and J is TRBJ1-1; D not resolved. CDR1 is LGHNA, CDR2 YSLEER, per germline. Deletions cut 0 bases from V and 3 bases from J, with 8 bases between. CDR3 length: 14 amino acids. Here the CDR3 DNA reads TGCGCCAGCAGCCAAGATGGAGGGTACACTGAAGCTTTCTTT. Residues: CASSQDGGYTEAFF.

A few counts support this clonotype. The genes are TRBV12-3 or TRBV12-4 and TRBJ2-3; 10 bases align to TRBD2. The CDR3 is made up of 15 amino acids. The ends lost 5 bases at V and 3 bases at J; junction bases unmatched: 5. The CDR3 DNA follows: TGTGCCAGCAGTCAGACTAGCGGGCAAACAGATACGCAGTATTTT. Translating it yields CASSQTSGQTDTQYF.

This sequence joins TRBV21-1 and TRBJ1-5; the table gives TRBD1 as D, unverified against the DNA. TRBV21-1 is assigned pseudogene status. CDR3 length equals 19 residues. The CDR3 is CASSIDRDRAVVSNQPQHF. The CDR3 DNA sequence: TGTGCCAGCAGCATAGACCGGGACAGGGCCGTCGTGAGCAATCAGCCCCAGCATTTT.

Note on this clonotype: A much larger clone lies one base from this, so it may be a read error. Without the conserved terminal phenylalanine or tryptophan, this CDR3 likely stems from a read error. V is TRBV6-6 and J is TRBJ2-3; D is ambiguous. The CDR3 is made up of 12 amino acids. With 6 bases removed from V and 7 bases from J, the gap between germline ends came to 11 bases. Germline CDR1 and CDR2: MNHNY and SVGAGI (reference sequence). The CDR3 nucleotides read TGTGCCAGCAGCTCAAATGCCCATACGCAGTATTCT. Its protein is CASSSNAHTQYS.

This clonotype was counted ten times or more. CDR3 sequence reads: CASSLGGSKNIQYF. CDR3 coding DNA: TGTGCCAGCAGCTTGGGGGGTTCCAAAAACATTCAGTACTTC. The rearrangement uses TRBV28 and TRBJ2-4, with D maybe TRBD2 (6 bases). This CDR3 contains 14 residues. The V gene lost 6 bases and the J gene lost 2 bases, with 11 bases spanning the gap. The germline CDR1 and CDR2 sequences are MDHEN and SYDVKM.

This clonotype has ten or more counts. J is TRBJ2-7 and V is TRBV5-1; D gene ambiguous. The CDR3 loop spans 12 amino acids. CDR1 is SGHRS and CDR2 is YFSETQ in the germline V gene. Trimming cost V 0 bases and J 8 bases, with 9 bases left between them. The CDR3 is CASSLVDGQQYF. The DNA of the CDR3 is TGCGCCAGCAGCTTGGTGGACGGGCAGCAGTACTTC. Together with reference TRBV5-1 and TRBJ2-7, the CDR3 gives the full variable domain: KAGVTQTPRYLIKTRGQQVTLSCSPISGHRSVSWYQQTPGQGLQFLFEYFSETQRNKGNFPGRFSGRQFSNSRSEMNVSTLELGDSALYLCASSLVDGQQYFGPGTRLTVT.

Many counts were recorded for this clonotype. The chain links TRBV6-5 to TRBJ2-4; a possible D gene is TRBD2 (6 bases). Deletions cut 0 bases from V and 0 bases from J, with 9 bases between. This CDR3 has 16 residues. Per the germline V gene, CDR1 is MNHEY and CDR2 is SVGAGI. For the CDR3, the DNA is TGTGCCAGCAGTTACTCGAGGGGACTAGCCAAAAACATTCAGTACTTC. Protein: CASSYSRGLAKNIQYF.